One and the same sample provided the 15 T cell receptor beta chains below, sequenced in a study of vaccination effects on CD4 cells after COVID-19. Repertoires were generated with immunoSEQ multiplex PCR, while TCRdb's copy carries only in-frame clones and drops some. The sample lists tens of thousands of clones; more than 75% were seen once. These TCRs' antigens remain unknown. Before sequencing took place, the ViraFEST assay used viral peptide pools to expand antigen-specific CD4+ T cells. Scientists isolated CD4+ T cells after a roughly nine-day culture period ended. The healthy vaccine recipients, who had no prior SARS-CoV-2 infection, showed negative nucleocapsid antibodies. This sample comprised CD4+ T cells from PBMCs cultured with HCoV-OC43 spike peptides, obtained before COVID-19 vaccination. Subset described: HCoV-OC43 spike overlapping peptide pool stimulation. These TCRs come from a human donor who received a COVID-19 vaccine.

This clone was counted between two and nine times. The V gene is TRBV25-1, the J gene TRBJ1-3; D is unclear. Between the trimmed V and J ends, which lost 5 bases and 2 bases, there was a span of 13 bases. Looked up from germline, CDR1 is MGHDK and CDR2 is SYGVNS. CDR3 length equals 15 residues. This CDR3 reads CASSPTDTPGNTIYF. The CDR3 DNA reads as TGTGCCAGCAGTCCTACCGACACCCCTGGAAACACCATATATTTT. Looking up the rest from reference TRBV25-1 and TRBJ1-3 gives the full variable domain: EADIYQTPRYLVIGTGKKITLECSQTMGHDKMYWYQQDPGMELHLIHYSYGVNSTEKGDLSSESTVSRIRTEHFPLTLESARPSHTSQYLCASSPTDTPGNTIYFGEGSWLTVV.

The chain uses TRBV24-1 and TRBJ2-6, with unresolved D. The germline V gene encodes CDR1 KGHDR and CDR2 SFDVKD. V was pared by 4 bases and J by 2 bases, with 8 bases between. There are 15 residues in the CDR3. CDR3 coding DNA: TGTGCCACCAGTGAGTCGAGAACTGGGGCCAACGTCCTGACTTTC. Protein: CATSESRTGANVLTF.

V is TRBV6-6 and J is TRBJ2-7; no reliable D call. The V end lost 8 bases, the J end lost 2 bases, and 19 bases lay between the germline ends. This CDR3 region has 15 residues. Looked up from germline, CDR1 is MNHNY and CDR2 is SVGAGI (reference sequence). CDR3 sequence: CASRTNVAATYEQYV. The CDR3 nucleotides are TGTGCCAGCCGGACGAATGTTGCTGCGACCTACGAGCAGTACGTC.

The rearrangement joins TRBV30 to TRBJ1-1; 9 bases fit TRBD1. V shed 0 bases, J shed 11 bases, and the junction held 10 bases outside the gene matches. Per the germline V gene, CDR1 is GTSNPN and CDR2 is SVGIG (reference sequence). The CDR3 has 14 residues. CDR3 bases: TGTGCCTGGAGTGTTACAGGGGGCCTGGTTTGGGCTTTCTTT. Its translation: CAWSVTGGLVWAFF.

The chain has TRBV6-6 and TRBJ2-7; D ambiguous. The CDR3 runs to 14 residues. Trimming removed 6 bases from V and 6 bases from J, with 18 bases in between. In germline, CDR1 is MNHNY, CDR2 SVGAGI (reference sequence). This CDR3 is CASRTSARGPEQYV. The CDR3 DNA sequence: TGTGCCAGCAGAACCTCCGCCCGAGGTCCCGAGCAGTACGTC.

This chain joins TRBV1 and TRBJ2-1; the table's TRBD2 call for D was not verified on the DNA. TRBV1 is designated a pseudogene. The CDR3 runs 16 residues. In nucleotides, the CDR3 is TGCACCAGCAGCCAATATGGACTAGTGGGGGGCAATGAGCAGTTCTTC. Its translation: CTSSQYGLVGGNEQFF.

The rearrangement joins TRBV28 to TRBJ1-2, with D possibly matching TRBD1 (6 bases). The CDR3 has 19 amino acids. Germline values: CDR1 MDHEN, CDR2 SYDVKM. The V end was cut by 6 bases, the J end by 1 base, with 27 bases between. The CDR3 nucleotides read TGTGCCAGCAGGGACAGAGGGAACAGATTCCAAAAGTTTAACTATGGCTACACCTTC. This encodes CASRDRGNRFQKFNYGYTF.

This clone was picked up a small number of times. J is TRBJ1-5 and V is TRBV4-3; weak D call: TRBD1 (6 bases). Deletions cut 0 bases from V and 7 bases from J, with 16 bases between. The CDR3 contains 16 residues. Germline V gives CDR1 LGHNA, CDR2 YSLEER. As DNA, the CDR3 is TGCGCCAGCAGCCAAGATCATCGACAGGCCGTACAGCCCCAGCATTTT. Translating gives CASSQDHRQAVQPQHF.

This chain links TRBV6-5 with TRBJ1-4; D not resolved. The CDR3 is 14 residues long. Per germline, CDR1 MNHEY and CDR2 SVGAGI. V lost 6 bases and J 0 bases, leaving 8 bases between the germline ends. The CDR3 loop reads CASRTFATNEKLFF. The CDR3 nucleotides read TGTGCCAGCAGGACGTTTGCAACTAATGAAAAACTGTTTTTT.

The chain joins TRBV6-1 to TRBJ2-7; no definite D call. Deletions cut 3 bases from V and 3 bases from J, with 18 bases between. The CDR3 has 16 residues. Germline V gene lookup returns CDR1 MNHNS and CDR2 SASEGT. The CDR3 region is CASSESVLSPHYEQYV. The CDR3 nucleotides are TGTGCCAGCAGTGAGTCGGTTTTAAGTCCACACTACGAGCAGTACGTC.

The CDR3 here is CSVDGTGYSNQPQHF. In DNA form, the CDR3 reads TGCAGCGTTGACGGGACAGGATATAGCAATCAGCCCCAGCATTTT. The chain uses TRBV29-1 and TRBJ1-5, with 8 bases fitting TRBD1. Germline trimming cut 3 bases from V and 0 bases from J; bases unmatched to any gene: 4. This CDR3 is 15 amino acids long. Germline V gene data show CDR1 as SQVTM and CDR2 as ANQGSEA.

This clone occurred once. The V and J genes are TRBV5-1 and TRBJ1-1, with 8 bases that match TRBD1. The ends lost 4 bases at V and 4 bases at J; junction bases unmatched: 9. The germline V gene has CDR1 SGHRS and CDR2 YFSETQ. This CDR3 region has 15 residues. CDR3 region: CASSVAQGVSTEAFF. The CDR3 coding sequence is TGCGCCAGCAGCGTAGCACAGGGGGTAAGCACTGAAGCTTTCTTT.

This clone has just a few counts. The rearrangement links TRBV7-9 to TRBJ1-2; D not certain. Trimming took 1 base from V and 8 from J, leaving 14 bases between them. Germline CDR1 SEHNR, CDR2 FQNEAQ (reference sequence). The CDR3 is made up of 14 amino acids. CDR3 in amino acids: CASSLEPSRGGYTF. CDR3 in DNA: TGTGCCAGCAGCTTAGAACCGTCCCGAGGAGGCTACACCTTC.

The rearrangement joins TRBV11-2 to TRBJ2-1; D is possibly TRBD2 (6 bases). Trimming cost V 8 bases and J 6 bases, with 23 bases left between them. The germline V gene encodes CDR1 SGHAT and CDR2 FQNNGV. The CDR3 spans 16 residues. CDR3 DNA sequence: TGTGCCAGCGGAAAAAAGGGGCGGGGAGGCTCCAATGAGCAGTTCTTC. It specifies CASGKKGRGGSNEQFF.

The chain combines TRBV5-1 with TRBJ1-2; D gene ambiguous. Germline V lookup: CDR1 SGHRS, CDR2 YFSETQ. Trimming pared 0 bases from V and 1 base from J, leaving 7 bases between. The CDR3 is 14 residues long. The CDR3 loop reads CASSLAQVNYGYTF. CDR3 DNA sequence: TGCGCCAGCAGCTTGGCCCAGGTTAACTATGGCTACACCTTC.